These 23 T cell receptor beta chains originate from one sample sequenced in a study of control samples from healthy donors and cancer patients (dated by TCRdb to the early 2020s). Libraries were prepared through the immunoSEQ multiplex PCR assay. The table comes from immuneACCESS by way of TCRdb, which keeps in-frame sequences with V and J called. Part of the clones is missing from these tables; in studies checked, under half for an unresolved V gene and the rest for unknown reasons. The sample profile shows 150,000 to 200,000 clones; around 96% of them were found once. The top ten clonotypes cover approximately 1% of the sample. The sequencing sample was made of blood. Receptor source: a woman in her 30s in good health.

This clone was seen just once. The rearrangement uses TRBV28 and TRBJ1-2, with 12 bases matching TRBD1. Germline assignment: CDR1 MDHEN and CDR2 SYDVKM. The CDR3 extends over 17 amino acids. V shed 4 bases and J 6 bases; nucleotides not matched to a gene: 12. This chain's CDR3 is CASSSPGTGGRGDGYTF. In DNA form, the CDR3 reads TGTGCCAGCAGTTCCCCCGGGACAGGGGGCCGGGGTGATGGCTACACCTTC.

The J gene is TRBJ1-4, the V gene TRBV28, with a tentative D call TRBD1 (6 bases). Per the germline V gene, CDR1 is MDHEN and CDR2 is SYDVKM. The CDR3 loop spans 15 amino acids. V gave up 2 bases and J gave up 4 bases, with 11 bases separating them. In DNA form, the CDR3 reads TGTGCCAGCAGTTTAGAGACAGGAAGTAATGAAAAACTGTTTTTT. This sequence encodes CASSLETGSNEKLFF.

The J gene is TRBJ1-4, the V gene TRBV27, with a possible D match to TRBD1 (6 bases). Trimming pared 3 bases from V and 5 bases from J, leaving 10 bases between. Germline CDR1 reads MNHEY; CDR2 reads SMNVEV (reference sequence). This CDR3 has 14 amino acids. The CDR3 region has the DNA TGTGCCAGCAGTTTCCGGGGACAAAATGAAAAACTGTTTTTT. Encoded protein: CASSFRGQNEKLFF.

The chain uses TRBV27 and TRBJ2-1; 9 nucleotides line up with TRBD2. Trimming at V came to 1 base and at J to 7 bases, leaving 14 bases not matched to a gene. This CDR3 is built from 18 residues. Germline lookup yields CDR1 MNHEY and CDR2 SMNVEV (reference sequence). The CDR3 DNA follows: TGTGCCAGCAGTTTATTCCCACTGGGTAGCGGGAGTCCTAATGAGCAGTTCTTC. Its translation is CASSLFPLGSGSPNEQFF.

The J gene is TRBJ1-6, the V gene TRBV19; D unresolved. In germline, CDR1 is LNHDA, CDR2 SQIVND (reference sequence). V lost 4 bases and J lost 0, with 7 bases in between. CDR3 length equals 15 residues. In nucleotides, the CDR3 is TGTGCCAGTAGTAGCGGGAGCTCCTATAATTCACCCCTCCACTTT. Its protein product is CASSSGSSYNSPLHF.

This sequence joins TRBV27 and TRBJ2-1; D possibly corresponds to TRBD2 (6 bases). V was shortened by 4 bases and J by 2 bases, with 9 bases between the two germline ends. The length of the CDR3 is 14 residues. Germline lookup yields CDR1 MNHEY and CDR2 SMNVEV (reference sequence). This CDR3 reads CASSWGTPYNEQFF. DNA for the CDR3: TGTGCCAGCAGTTGGGGGACTCCCTACAATGAGCAGTTCTTC.

The V and J genes are TRBV4-1 and TRBJ1-5, with D possibly TRBD1 on 5 matching bases. Trimming removed 1 base at V and 4 bases at J, with 8 bases between. The V gene's germline CDR1 is MGHRA and CDR2 YSYEKL. CDR3 length equals 14 residues. The CDR3 loop is CASSQVGVNQPQHF. In DNA, the CDR3 is TGCGCCAGCAGCCAAGTAGGGGTAAATCAGCCCCAGCATTTT.

About this clone: Relative to the germline gene, one junction end is altered; a read error may explain this. The rearrangement links TRBV19 to TRBJ1-1, with D unclear. The V gene's germline CDR1 is LNHDA and CDR2 SQIVND (reference sequence). The CDR3 is 16 amino acids. Here the CDR3 DNA reads TGTGCCAGTAGGATAGTTTGGACGGGCAAAAACACTGAAGCTTTCTTT. It specifies CASRIVWTGKNTEAFF.

The rearrangement joins TRBV5-1 to TRBJ1-1; D not resolved. Germline lookup yields CDR1 SGHRS and CDR2 YFSETQ. V was clipped by 3 bases and J by 3 bases, with 9 bases between them. The CDR3 extends over 13 amino acids. CDR3 coding DNA: TGCGCCAGCAGCTACACAGACTACACTGAAGCTTTCTTT. It yields the protein CASSYTDYTEAFF. The complete variable domain, with remaining parts taken from reference TRBV5-1 and TRBJ1-1, reads KAGVTQTPRYLIKTRGQQVTLSCSPISGHRSVSWYQQTPGQGLQFLFEYFSETQRNKGNFPGRFSGRQFSNSRSEMNVSTLELGDSALYLCASSYTDYTEAFFGQGTRLTVV.

The chain combines TRBV10-1 with TRBJ2-7; 9 nucleotides match TRBD2. Trimming removed 5 bases from V and 2 bases from J; junction bases left unmatched: 4. The CDR3 is 14 amino acids. In germline, CDR1 is WNHNN, CDR2 SYGVQD (reference sequence). The CDR3 here is CASSSGRRPYEQYF. The CDR3 nucleotides are TGCGCCAGCAGTAGCGGGAGGCGGCCCTACGAGCAGTACTTC.

The chain recombines TRBV4-2 with TRBJ1-3; D gene uncertain. V was clipped by 2 bases and J by 0 bases, with 14 bases between them. Germline lookup yields CDR1 LGHNA and CDR2 YNFKEQ. CDR3 size: 17 residues. The DNA of the CDR3 is TGTGCCAGCAGCCAAATTTCGTCTCGCACCTCTGGAAACACCATATATTTT. Protein product: CASSQISSRTSGNTIYF.

The gene calls are TRBV5-6 and TRBJ2-1; tentative D call: TRBD1 (5 bases). Trimming removed 2 bases from V and 7 bases from J, with 16 bases in between. This CDR3 contains 15 residues. From germline, CDR1 is SGHDT and CDR2 YYEEEE. CDR3 loop: CASSFTGLVGNEQFF. CDR3 nucleotides: TGTGCCAGCAGCTTTACAGGCTTGGTGGGGAATGAGCAGTTCTTC.

CDR3: CASSQRDTYSYEQYF. CDR3 DNA: TGTGCCAGCAGCCAACGGGACACCTATTCCTACGAGCAGTACTTC. The chain employs TRBV14 and TRBJ2-7; the D gene is possibly TRBD1 (6 bases). CDR3 length: 15 residues. V shed 2 bases and J shed 1 base, with 12 bases lying between them. The germline V gene has CDR1 SGHDN and CDR2 FVKESK.

The chain links TRBV3-1 (or the pseudogene TRBV3-2) to TRBJ2-2, with D possibly matching TRBD2 (5 bases). V dropped 4 bases and J dropped 3 bases, with 9 bases sitting between them. CDR1 is LGHDT and CDR2 is YNNKEL in the germline V gene (reference sequence). CDR3 length equals 14 residues. CDR3 region: CASSPPRDTGELFF. The CDR3 region has the DNA TGTGCCAGCAGCCCCCCGCGGGACACCGGGGAGCTGTTTTTT.

This chain connects TRBV28 to TRBJ1-4; D perhaps matches TRBD1 (6 bases). CDR3 length: 15 amino acids. V was trimmed by 2 bases and J by 0 bases, leaving 7 bases between them. The V gene's germline CDR1 is MDHEN and CDR2 SYDVKM. The CDR3 DNA sequence: TGTGCCAGCAGTTTACCAGGGGCAACTAATGAAAAACTGTTTTTT. Encoded protein: CASSLPGATNEKLFF.

The chain is built from TRBV4-1 and TRBJ2-1, with TRBD2 matching over 7 bases. Germline loops: CDR1 MGHRA, CDR2 YSYEKL. This CDR3 spans 18 amino acids. After removal of 0 bases from V and 7 bases from J, the junction contained 15 bases not matched to a gene. The CDR3 sequence: CASSQDLMGAGRLNEQFF. The CDR3 DNA follows: TGCGCCAGCAGCCAAGACCTAATGGGAGCGGGAAGATTGAATGAGCAGTTCTTC.

This clone was recorded only once. One end of the junction fails to match germline, which may point to a read error. V is TRBV6-5 and J is TRBJ1-4, with D maybe TRBD1 (6 bases). Germline V gives CDR1 MNHEY, CDR2 SVGAGI. CDR3 length equals 14 residues. This CDR3 reads CASSNSWGAEKLFF. The DNA for the CDR3 is TGTGCCAGCAGTAACTCCTGGGGGGCTGAAAAACTGTTTTTT.

The chain has TRBV7-9 and TRBJ2-5; D might be TRBD1 (5 bases). Trimming took off 5 bases at V and 5 bases at J, with 15 bases between the two ends. Looked up from germline, CDR1 is SEHNR and CDR2 is FQNEAQ (reference sequence). This CDR3 contains 14 residues. CDR3 nucleotides: TGTGCCAGCAGCCAACAATGGGCAGGGGAGACCCAGTACTTC. Protein sequence: CASSQQWAGETQYF.

V is TRBV9 and J is TRBJ2-3; 8 nucleotides line up with TRBD2. V dropped 7 bases and J dropped 4; count of bases not matched to a gene: 2. Germline V gives CDR1 SGDLS, CDR2 YYNGEE. The CDR3 is 12 residues long. CDR3 bases: TGTGCCAGCTCGCGGGGGGCAGATACGCAGTATTTT. Translation gives CASSRGADTQYF.

The chain is built from TRBV27 and TRBJ2-1, with 7 bases lining up with TRBD2. Germline lookup yields CDR1 MNHEY and CDR2 SMNVEV (reference sequence). The CDR3 totals 13 residues. V lost 3 bases to trimming and J lost 13 bases; unmatched junction nucleotides: 9. CDR3 nucleotide sequence: TGTGCCAGCAGTTTGTCTAGCGGTACACCACAGTTCTTC. Its protein is CASSLSSGTPQFF.

This clone was found once. The V and J genes are TRBV28 and TRBJ1-1; TRBD1 matches at 7 bases. V lost 6 bases and J lost 5; bases outside the gene matches: 21. The CDR3 has 18 residues. Germline V CDR1 and CDR2: MDHEN, SYDVKM. CDR3 in amino acids: CASRQTGNRGEPGTEAFF. The CDR3 nucleotides are TGTGCCAGCAGACAAACCGGGAACAGGGGCGAACCGGGGACTGAAGCTTTCTTT. Using reference TRBV28 and TRBJ1-1 for the parts outside the CDR3, the full variable domain is DVKVTQSSRYLVKRTGEKVFLECVQDMDHENMFWYRQDPGLGLRLIYFSYDVKMKEKGDIPEGYSVSREKKERFSLILESASTNQTSMYLCASRQTGNRGEPGTEAFFGQGTRLTVV.

The chain employs TRBV4-1 and TRBJ1-1; 9 nucleotides line up with TRBD1. The CDR3 sequence is 14 residues long. V dropped 3 bases and J dropped 4; count of bases not matched to a gene: 3. The germline V gene has CDR1 MGHRA and CDR2 YSYEKL. Written as DNA, the CDR3 is TGCGCCAGCAGCCAGGGGACAGGGCCCACTGAAGCTTTCTTT. Residues: CASSQGTGPTEAFF.

This clone was detected once. This chain links TRBV10-2 with TRBJ1-6; D possibly corresponds to TRBD1 (5 bases). Deletions cut 6 bases from V and 9 bases from J, with 9 bases between. Germline CDR1 reads WSHSY; CDR2 reads SAAADI. There are 12 residues in the CDR3. In DNA form, the CDR3 reads TGCGCCAGCAGAGGGGAGGCTTCACCCCTCCACTTT. Translating gives CASRGEASPLHF.